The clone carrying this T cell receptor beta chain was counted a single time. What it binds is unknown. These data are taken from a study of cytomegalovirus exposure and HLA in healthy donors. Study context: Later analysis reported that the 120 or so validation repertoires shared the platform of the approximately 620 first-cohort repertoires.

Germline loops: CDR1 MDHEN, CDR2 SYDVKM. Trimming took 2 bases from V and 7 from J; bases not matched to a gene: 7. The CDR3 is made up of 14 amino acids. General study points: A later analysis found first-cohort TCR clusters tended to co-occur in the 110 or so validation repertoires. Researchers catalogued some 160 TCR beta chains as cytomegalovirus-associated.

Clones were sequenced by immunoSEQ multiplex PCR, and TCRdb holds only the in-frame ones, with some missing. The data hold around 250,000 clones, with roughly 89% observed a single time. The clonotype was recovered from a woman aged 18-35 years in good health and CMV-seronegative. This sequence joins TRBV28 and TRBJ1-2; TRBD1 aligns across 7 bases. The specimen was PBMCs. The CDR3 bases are TGTGCCAGCAGTTTAGGCAGGGGGTATCTTGGCTACACCTTC. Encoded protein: CASSLGRGYLGYTF.